This T cell receptor beta chain was sequenced in a study of low-dose radiotherapy and immunotherapy resistance in tumors. Study details: Radiation delivery to Cohort 1 consisted of 0.5 Gy per fraction every 2 weeks, summing to 6.5 Gy. Individuals in Cohort 2 had 1 Gy per fraction every two weeks, adding up to 13 Gy over 26 weeks.

Priming of first-strand cDNA relied on TRAV- and TRBV-specific primers (covering alpha and beta chains). TCR amplification involved approximately 20 PCR cycles with a constant-region primer and V-primer adapter. TCRdb re-called the reads with MiXCR, one entry per CDR3 protein. The data contain approximately 70,000 distinct CDR3 sequences, roughly 31% of them seen just once; the ten biggest clones take up 11%. The CDR3 runs 15 residues. V lost 6 bases and J lost 4, with 19 bases in between. Germline CDR1 is SNHLY and CDR2 is FYNNEI. The time point is: before trial treatment. All of the donors were given nivolumab, ipilimumab, aspirin, low-dose cyclophosphamide and low-dose radiotherapy as part of RACIN, a single-arm trial.

The chain is built from TRBV2 and TRBJ2-7, with D perhaps matching TRBD1 (6 bases). This TCR was recovered from a female donor with ovarian cancer. The sequenced sample was PBMCs, obtained before treatment. For the CDR3, the DNA is TGTGCCAGCAGAGGCAGTGGACAGACGATTTACGAGCAGTACTTC. Its translation: CASRGSGQTIYEQYF.